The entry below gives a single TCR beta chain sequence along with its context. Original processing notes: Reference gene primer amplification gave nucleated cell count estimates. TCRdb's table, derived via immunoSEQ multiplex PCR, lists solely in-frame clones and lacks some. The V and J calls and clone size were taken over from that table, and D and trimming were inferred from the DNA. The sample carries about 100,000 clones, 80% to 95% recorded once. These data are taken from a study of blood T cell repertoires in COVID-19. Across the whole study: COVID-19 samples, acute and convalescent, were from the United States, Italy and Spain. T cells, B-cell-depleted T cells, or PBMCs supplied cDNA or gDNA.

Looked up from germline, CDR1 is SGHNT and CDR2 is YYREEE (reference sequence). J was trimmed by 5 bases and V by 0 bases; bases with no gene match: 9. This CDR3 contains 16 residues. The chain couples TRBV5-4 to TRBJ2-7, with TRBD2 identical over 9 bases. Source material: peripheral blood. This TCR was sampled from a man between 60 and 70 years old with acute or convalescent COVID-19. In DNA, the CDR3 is TGTGCCAGCAGCTTGGCTGGCGGGAGGGCCGCCCACGAGCAGTACTTC. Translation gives CASSLAGGRAAHEQYF. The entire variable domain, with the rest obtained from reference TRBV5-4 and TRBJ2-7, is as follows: ETGVTQSPTHLIKTRGQQVTLRCSSQSGHNTVSWYQQALGQGPQFIFQYYREEENGRGNFPPRFSGLQFPNYSSELNVNALELDDSALYLCASSLAGGRAAHEQYFGPGTRLTVT.